This T cell receptor (beta chain) was recorded in a study of blood T cells in healthy people across ages. On the study more broadly: The template switching approach captured approximately one barcoded beta molecule for every two T cells.

Trimming removed 11 bases from V and 8 bases from J; junction bases left unmatched: 15. The CDR3 runs to 16 residues. The germline V gene has CDR1 MNHEY and CDR2 SVGEGT. With a J-beta primer mix and a sample-barcoded 5' primer, a second PCR ran about 7 to 12 cycles. Each TCR beta cDNA got a 12-nucleotide random molecular identifier. Via MiXCR, TCRdb re-called the 5' RACE reads, giving one row per CDR3 protein. The sample carries around 1,500,000 distinct CDR3 sequences, 28% recorded once. This clonotype was counted at least ten times. The chain has TRBV6-2 or TRBV6-3 and TRBJ2-4, with 13 bases lining up with TRBD2. The sequence derives from a woman aged 25 to 39 in good health. Sequencing was done on a sample of blood. The CDR3 region has the DNA TGTGCCGCGGGATCTGGGACTAGCGGGATTTGGGACATTCAGTACTTC. Its translation is CAAGSGTSGIWDIQYF.